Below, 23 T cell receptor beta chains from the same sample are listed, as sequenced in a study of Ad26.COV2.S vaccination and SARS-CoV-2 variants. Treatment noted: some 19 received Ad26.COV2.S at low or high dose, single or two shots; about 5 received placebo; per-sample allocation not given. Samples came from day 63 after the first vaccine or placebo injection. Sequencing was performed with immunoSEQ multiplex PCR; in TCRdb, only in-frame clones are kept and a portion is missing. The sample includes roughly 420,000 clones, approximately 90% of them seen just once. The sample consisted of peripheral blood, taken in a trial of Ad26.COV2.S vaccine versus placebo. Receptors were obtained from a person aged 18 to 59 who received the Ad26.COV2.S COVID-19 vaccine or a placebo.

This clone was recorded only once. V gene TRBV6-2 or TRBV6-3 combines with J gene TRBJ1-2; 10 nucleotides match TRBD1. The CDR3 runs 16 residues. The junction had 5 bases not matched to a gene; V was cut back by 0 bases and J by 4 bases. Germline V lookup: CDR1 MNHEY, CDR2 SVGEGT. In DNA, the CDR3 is TGTGCCAGCAGTTACTCGTCGACAGGGGGCGCCTATGGCTACACCTTC. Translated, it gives CASSYSSTGGAYGYTF.

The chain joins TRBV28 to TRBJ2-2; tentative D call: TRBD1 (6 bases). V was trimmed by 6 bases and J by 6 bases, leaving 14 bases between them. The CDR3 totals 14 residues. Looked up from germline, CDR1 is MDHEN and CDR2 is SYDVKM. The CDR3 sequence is CASSPGTPPGELFF. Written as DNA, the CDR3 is TGTGCCAGCAGCCCCGGGACACCCCCCGGGGAGCTGTTTTTT.

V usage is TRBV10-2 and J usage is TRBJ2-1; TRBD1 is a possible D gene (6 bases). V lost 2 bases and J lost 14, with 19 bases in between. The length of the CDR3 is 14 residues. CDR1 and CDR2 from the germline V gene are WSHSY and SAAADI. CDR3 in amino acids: CASSETGQGEWEFF. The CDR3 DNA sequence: TGCGCCAGCAGTGAGACAGGGCAAGGGGAATGGGAGTTCTTC.

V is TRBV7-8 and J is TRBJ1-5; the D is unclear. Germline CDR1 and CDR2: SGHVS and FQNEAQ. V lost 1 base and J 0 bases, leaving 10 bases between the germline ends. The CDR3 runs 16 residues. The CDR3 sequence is CASSLVRSNSNQPQHF. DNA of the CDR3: TGTGCCAGCAGCTTAGTTCGGTCTAATAGCAATCAGCCCCAGCATTTT.

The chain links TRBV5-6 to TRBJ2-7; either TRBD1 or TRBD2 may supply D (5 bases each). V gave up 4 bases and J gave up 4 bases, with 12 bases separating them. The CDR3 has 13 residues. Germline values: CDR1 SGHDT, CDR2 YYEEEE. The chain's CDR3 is CASSTRDGYEQYF. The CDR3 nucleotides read TGTGCCAGCAGCACTCGGGACGGATACGAGCAGTACTTC.

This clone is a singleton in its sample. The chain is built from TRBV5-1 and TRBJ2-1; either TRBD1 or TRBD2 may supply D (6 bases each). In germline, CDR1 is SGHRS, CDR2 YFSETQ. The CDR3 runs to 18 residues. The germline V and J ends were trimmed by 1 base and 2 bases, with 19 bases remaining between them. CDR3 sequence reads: CASSLMVSRGRPYNEQFF. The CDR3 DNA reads TGCGCCAGCAGCTTGATGGTTAGTCGGGGGCGCCCCTACAATGAGCAGTTCTTC.

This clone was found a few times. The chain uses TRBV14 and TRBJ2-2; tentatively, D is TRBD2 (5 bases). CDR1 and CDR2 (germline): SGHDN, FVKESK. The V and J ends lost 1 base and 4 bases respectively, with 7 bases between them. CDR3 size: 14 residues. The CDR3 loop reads CASSQARGTGELFF. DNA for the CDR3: TGTGCCAGCAGCCAAGCTCGGGGCACCGGGGAGCTGTTTTTT.

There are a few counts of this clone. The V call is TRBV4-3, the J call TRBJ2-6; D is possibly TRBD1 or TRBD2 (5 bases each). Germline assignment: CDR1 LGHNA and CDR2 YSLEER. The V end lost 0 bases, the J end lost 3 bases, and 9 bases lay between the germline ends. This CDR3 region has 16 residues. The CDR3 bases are TGCGCCAGCAGCCAAGAGGTGGGGGTTGGGGCCAACGTCCTGACTTTC. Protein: CASSQEVGVGANVLTF.

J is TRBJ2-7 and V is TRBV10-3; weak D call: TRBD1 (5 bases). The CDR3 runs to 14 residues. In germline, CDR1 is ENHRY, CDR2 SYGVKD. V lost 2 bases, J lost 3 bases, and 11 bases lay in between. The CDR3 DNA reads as TGTGCCATCAGTGAGGGGGCGCCGTTCTACGAGCAGTACTTC. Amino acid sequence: CAISEGAPFYEQYF.

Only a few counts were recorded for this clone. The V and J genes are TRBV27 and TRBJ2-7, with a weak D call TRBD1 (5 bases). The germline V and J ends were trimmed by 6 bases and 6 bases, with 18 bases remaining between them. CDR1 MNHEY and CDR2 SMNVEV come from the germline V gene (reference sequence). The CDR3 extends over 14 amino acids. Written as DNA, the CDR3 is TGTGCCAGCAGCTCTTGGCTACAGGCACCCGAGCAGTACTTC. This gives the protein CASSSWLQAPEQYF.

CDR3 coding DNA: TGTGCCAGCAGCTCCCCGACCAAGGACAGGGGCCCCTACAATGAGCAGTTCTTC. Residues: CASSSPTKDRGPYNEQFF. V and J are TRBV11-2 and TRBJ2-1; 9 bases align to TRBD1. The V gene's germline CDR1 is SGHAT and CDR2 FQNNGV. Germline trimming cut 4 bases from V and 2 bases from J; bases unmatched to any gene: 12. The CDR3 has 18 residues.

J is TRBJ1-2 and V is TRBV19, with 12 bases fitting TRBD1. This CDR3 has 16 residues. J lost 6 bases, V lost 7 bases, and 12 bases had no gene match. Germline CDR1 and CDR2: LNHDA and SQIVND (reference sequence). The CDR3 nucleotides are TGTGCCAGTACCAGAAGGTCGGGACAGGGGGCCCATGGCTACACCTTC. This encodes CASTRRSGQGAHGYTF.

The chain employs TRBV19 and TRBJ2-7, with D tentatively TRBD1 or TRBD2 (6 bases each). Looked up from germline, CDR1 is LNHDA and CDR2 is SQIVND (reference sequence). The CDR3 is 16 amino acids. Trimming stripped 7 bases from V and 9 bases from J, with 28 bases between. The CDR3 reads CASTPTTRGAMGRQYF. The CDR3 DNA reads TGTGCCAGTACCCCCACTACTAGGGGGGCAATGGGGAGGCAGTACTTC.

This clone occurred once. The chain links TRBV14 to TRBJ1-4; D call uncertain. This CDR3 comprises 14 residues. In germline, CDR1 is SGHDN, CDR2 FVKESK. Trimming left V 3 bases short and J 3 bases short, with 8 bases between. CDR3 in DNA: TGTGCCAGCAGCCACAGGCGGGCTAATGAAAAACTGTTTTTT. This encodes CASSHRRANEKLFF.

In DNA form, the CDR3 reads TGTGCCAGCAGCCAAGACAGGGATCCTGGCTACACCTTC. Amino acids: CASSQDRDPGYTF. The chain recombines TRBV5-4 with TRBJ1-2, with TRBD1 matching 7 bases. In germline, CDR1 is SGHNT, CDR2 YYREEE (reference sequence). With 4 bases clipped from V and 7 bases from J, the junction kept 7 bases outside the gene matches. This CDR3 is built from 13 residues.

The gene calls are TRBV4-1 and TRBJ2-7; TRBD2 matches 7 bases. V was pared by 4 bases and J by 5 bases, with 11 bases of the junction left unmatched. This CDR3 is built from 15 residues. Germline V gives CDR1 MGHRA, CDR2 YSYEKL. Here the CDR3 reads CASSRRYGGGDEQYF. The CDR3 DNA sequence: TGCGCCAGCAGCCGTCGGTATGGGGGAGGGGACGAGCAGTACTTC.

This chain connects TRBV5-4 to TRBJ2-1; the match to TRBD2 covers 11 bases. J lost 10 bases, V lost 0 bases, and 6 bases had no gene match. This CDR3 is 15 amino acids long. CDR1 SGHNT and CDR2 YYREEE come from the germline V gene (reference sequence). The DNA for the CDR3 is TGTGCCAGCAGCTTGGGTAGCGGGGGGGCCAGGGAGCAGTTCTTC. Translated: CASSLGSGGAREQFF.

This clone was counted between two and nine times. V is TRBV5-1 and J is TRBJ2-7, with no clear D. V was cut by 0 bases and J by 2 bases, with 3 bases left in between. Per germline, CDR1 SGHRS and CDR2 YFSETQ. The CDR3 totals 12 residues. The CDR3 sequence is CASSLDAYEQYF. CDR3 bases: TGCGCCAGCAGCTTGGATGCCTACGAGCAGTACTTC.

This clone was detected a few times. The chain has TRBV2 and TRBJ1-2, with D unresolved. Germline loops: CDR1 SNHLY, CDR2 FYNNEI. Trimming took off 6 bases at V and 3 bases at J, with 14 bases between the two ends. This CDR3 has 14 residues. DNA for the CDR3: TGTGCCAGCAGAGCCCCGACACGCCACTATGGCTACACCTTC. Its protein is CASRAPTRHYGYTF.

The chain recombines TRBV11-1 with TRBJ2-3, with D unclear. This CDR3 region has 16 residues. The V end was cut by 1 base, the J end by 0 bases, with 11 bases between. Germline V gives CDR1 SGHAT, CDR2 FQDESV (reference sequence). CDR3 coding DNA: TGTGCCAGCAGCTTAGATAGTGGGTCTAGCACAGATACGCAGTATTTT. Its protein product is CASSLDSGSSTDTQYF.

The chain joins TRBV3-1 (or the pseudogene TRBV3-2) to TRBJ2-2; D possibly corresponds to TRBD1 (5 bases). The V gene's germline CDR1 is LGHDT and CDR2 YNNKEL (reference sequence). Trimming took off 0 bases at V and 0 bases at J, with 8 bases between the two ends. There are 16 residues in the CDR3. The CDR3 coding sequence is TGTGCCAGCAGCCAAGATAGGGGCTCGAACACCGGGGAGCTGTTTTTT. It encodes CASSQDRGSNTGELFF.

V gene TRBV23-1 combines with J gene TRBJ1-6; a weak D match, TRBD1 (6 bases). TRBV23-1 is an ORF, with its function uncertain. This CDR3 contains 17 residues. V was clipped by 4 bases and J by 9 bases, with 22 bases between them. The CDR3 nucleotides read TGCGCCAGCAGTCTGCCCCCCTCTACAGGGTACGGTTCACCCCTCCACTTT. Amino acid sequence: CASSLPPSTGYGSPLHF.

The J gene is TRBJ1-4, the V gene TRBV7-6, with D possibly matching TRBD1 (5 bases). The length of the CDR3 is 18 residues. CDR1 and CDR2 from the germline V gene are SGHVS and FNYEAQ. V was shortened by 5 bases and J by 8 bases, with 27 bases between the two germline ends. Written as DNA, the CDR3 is TGTGCCAGCAGCACAAGCTGGGGAGGGGAGGGACGAAGGGAAAAACTGTTTTTT. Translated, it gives CASSTSWGGEGRREKLFF.